The 13 T cell receptor beta chains reported below all come from one sample, sequenced in a study of blood T cell repertoires in COVID-19. TCRdb's table, derived via immunoSEQ multiplex PCR, lists solely in-frame clones and lacks some. The sample shows 300,000 to 400,000 clones, over 90% of them seen only once. Sequencing was done on a sample of PBMCs or T cells enriched from blood (not recorded which). The receptors were sampled from a young woman who had been exposed to COVID-19.

The chain is built from TRBV7-9 and TRBJ2-7, with a weak D call TRBD1 (5 bases). The V and J ends lost 1 base and 2 bases respectively, with 18 bases between them. Germline V CDR1 and CDR2: SEHNR, FQNEAQ (reference sequence). There are 17 residues in the CDR3. The CDR3 DNA is TGTGCCAGCAGCTTAGATTGGGTGATGGACAACCCCTACGAGCAGTACTTC. It specifies CASSLDWVMDNPYEQYF. The full variable domain, in which reference TRBV7-9 and TRBJ2-7 provide the parts outside the CDR3, is DTGVSQNPRHKITKRGQNVTFRCDPISEHNRLYWYRQTLGQGPEFLTYFQNEAQLEKSRLLSDRFSAERPKGSFSTLEIQRTEQGDSAMYLCASSLDWVMDNPYEQYFGPGTRLTVT.

The chain carries TRBV11-2 and TRBJ2-1; D is uncertain. CDR1 and CDR2 from the germline V gene are SGHAT and FQNNGV. The CDR3 has 13 amino acids. With 1 base removed from V and 3 bases from J, the gap between germline ends came to 4 bases. The CDR3 DNA reads TGTGCCAGCAGCTTAGGAGGCTACAATGAGCAGTTCTTC. It codes for CASSLGGYNEQFF. The full variable domain, completed using reference TRBV11-2 and TRBJ2-1, is EAGVAQSPRYKIIEKRQSVAFWCNPISGHATLYWYQQILGQGPKLLIQFQNNGVVDDSQLPKDRFSAERLKGVDSTLKIQPAKLEDSAVYLCASSLGGYNEQFFGPGTRLTVL.

The CDR3 spells CASSQDPFSAFGGTDTQYF. In DNA form, the CDR3 reads TGCGCCAGCAGCCAAGATCCCTTCTCGGCCTTCGGGGGCACAGATACGCAGTATTTT. The chain carries TRBV4-3 and TRBJ2-3, with D perhaps matching TRBD2 (5 bases). Germline values: CDR1 LGHNA, CDR2 YSLEER. V lost 0 bases and J 1 base, leaving 20 bases between the germline ends. The CDR3 contains 19 residues.

The rearrangement links TRBV30 to TRBJ2-7; tentative D call: TRBD2 (6 bases). Germline V lookup: CDR1 GTSNPN, CDR2 SVGIG (reference sequence). The CDR3 spans 11 residues. Trimming pared 4 bases from V and 5 bases from J, leaving 9 bases between. CDR3 DNA: TGTGCCTGGACCGGCGGGGACGAGCAGTACTTC. This codes for CAWTGGDEQYF.

This sequence joins TRBV6-6 and TRBJ1-4; 9 nucleotides match TRBD1. V lost 4 bases, J lost 10 bases, and 4 bases stayed unmatched. Germline V gene lookup returns CDR1 MNHNY and CDR2 SVGAGI (reference sequence). CDR3 length: 13 residues. For the CDR3, the DNA is TGTGCCAGCAGTTCGGACAGGGGTGGAAAACTGTTTTTT. Its protein is CASSSDRGGKLFF.

The chain combines TRBV7-6 with TRBJ1-2; TRBD1 aligns across 10 bases. The germline V gene has CDR1 SGHVS and CDR2 FNYEAQ. V lost 3 bases, J lost 8 bases, and 3 bases stayed unmatched. This CDR3 spans 13 amino acids. The CDR3 spells CASSFSGQGGYTF. The CDR3 DNA follows: TGTGCCAGCAGCTTCTCGGGACAGGGGGGCTACACCTTC.

The chain is built from TRBV2 and TRBJ1-4; 8 bases are a match to TRBD1. Unmatched junction bases numbered 9, after V lost 6 bases and J lost 0 bases. The CDR3 length is 17 residues. Per germline, CDR1 SNHLY and CDR2 FYNNEI. The CDR3 bases are TGTGCCAGCAGAGTTTGGACAGGGCTACCAACTAATGAAAAACTGTTTTTT. It yields the protein CASRVWTGLPTNEKLFF.

This chain links TRBV3-1 (or the pseudogene TRBV3-2) with TRBJ1-2; D uncertain. The CDR3 sequence is 13 residues long. V lost 5 bases and J 2 bases, leaving 9 bases between the germline ends. Germline values: CDR1 LGHDT, CDR2 YNNKEL (reference sequence). This chain's CDR3 is CASSDLTNYGYTF. In nucleotides, the CDR3 is TGTGCCAGCAGCGACTTGACGAACTATGGCTACACCTTC.

The gene calls are TRBV6-1 and TRBJ1-6, with TRBD1 identical over 9 bases. This CDR3 contains 14 residues. Per the germline V gene, CDR1 is MNHNS and CDR2 is SASEGT. With 3 bases clipped from V and 10 bases from J, the junction kept 4 bases outside the gene matches. The CDR3 DNA sequence: TGTGCCAGCAGTGACGGGACAGGGAAGTCACCCCTCCACTTT. Protein sequence: CASSDGTGKSPLHF.

The J gene is TRBJ1-2, the V gene TRBV4-1, with TRBD1 matching over 7 bases. The CDR3 has 14 amino acids. Germline V gene lookup returns CDR1 MGHRA and CDR2 YSYEKL. The V and J ends lost 3 bases and 7 bases, in that order; junction bases with no gene match: 8. This CDR3 is CASSHGQVLSGYTF. In DNA, the CDR3 is TGCGCCAGCAGCCACGGACAGGTTCTTTCTGGCTACACCTTC.

The chain is built from TRBV2 and TRBJ1-2; D remains unclear. Germline CDR1 and CDR2: SNHLY and FYNNEI. There are 13 residues in the CDR3. V lost 7 bases to trimming and J lost 5 bases, with 14 bases between them. In nucleotides, the CDR3 is TGTGCCAGCATCGAGGGCAGGAGATATGGCTACACCTTC. Amino acids: CASIEGRRYGYTF.

This chain uses TRBV7-2 with TRBJ2-3, with D perhaps TRBD2 (6 bases). The CDR3 contains 19 residues. Germline V CDR1 and CDR2: SGHTA, FQGNSA. Trimming shortened V by 2 bases and J by 3 bases, and 24 bases separated the two germline ends. The CDR3 region has the DNA TGTGCCAGCAGCTTAATTTCCGGAGCCGGGAGATTTCATACAGATACGCAGTATTTT. Translation gives CASSLISGAGRFHTDTQYF.

This chain links TRBV5-6 with TRBJ1-6, with 10 positions matching TRBD1. V gave up 5 bases and J gave up 6 bases; unmatched junction bases: 17. The V gene's germline CDR1 is SGHDT and CDR2 YYEEEE. There are 19 residues in the CDR3. CDR3 protein: CASSHADSGTGDRNSPLHF. The CDR3 nucleotides are TGTGCCAGCAGTCATGCAGACTCCGGGACAGGGGATCGTAATTCACCCCTCCACTTT.